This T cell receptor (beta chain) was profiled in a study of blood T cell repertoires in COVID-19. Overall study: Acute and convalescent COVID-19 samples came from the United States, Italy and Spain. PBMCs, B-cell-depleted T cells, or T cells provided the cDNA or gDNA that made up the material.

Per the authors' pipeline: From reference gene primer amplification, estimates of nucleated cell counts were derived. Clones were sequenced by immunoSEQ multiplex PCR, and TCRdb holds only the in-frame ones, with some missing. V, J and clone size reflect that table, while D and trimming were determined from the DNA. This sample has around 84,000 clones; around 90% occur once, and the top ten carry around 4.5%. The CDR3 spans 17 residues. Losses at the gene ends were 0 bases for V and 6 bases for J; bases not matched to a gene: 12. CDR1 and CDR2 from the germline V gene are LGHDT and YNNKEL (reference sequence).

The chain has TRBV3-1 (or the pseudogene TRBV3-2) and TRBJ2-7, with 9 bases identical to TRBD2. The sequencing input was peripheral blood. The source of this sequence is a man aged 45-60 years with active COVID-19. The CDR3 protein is CASSQDAGAGAGGEQYF. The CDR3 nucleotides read TGTGCCAGCAGCCAAGATGCGGGAGCGGGAGCGGGGGGCGAGCAGTACTTC.